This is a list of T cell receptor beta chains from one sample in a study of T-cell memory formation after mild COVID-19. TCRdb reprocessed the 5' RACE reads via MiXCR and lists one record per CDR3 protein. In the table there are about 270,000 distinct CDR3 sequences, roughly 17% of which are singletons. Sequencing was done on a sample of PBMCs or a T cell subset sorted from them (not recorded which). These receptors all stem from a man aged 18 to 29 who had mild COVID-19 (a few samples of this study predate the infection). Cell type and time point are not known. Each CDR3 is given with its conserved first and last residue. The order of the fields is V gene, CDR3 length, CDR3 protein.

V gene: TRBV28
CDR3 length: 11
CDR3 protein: CASSLYAEQFF

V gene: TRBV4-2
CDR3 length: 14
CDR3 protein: CASGPERLYNEQFF

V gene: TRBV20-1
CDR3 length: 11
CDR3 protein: CSVTGLSGYTF

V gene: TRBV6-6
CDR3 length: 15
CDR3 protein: CASSYSRDRGSPLHF

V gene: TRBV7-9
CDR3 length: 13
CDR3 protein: CASSLLSGQPQHF

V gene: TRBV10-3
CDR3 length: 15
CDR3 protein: CAISPGQAQTYEQYF

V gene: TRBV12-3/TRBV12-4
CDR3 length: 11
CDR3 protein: CASSQYFGYTF

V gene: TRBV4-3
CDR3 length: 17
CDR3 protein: CASSQDMGNSGANVLTF

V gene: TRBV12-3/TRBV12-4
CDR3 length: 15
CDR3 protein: CASSHPGGLAETQYF

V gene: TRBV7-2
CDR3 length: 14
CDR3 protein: CASTQGSGANVLTF

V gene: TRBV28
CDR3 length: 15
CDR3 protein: CATRPLVVGRDTQYF

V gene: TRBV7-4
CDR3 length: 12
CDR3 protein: CASSSGVETQYF

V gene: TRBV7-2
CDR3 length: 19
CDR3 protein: CASSPRPTSERSSYNEQFF

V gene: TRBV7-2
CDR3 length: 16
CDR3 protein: CASSPRPGGVTDTQYF

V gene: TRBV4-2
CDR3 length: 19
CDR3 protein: CASSQPYRQAGGRGDTQYF